The T cell receptor beta chain described here comes from a study of blood T cell repertoires in COVID-19. Study context: Sites in the United States, Italy and Spain provided acute and convalescent COVID-19 samples.

The germline V and J ends were trimmed by 8 bases and 1 base, with 12 bases remaining between them. The CDR3 is 13 amino acids. From germline, CDR1 is MNHEY and CDR2 SMNVEV (reference sequence). In the authors' workflow: Reference gene primer amplification gave nucleated cell count estimates. Assay used: immunoSEQ multiplex PCR; TCRdb lists only in-frame clones, some missing. V and J calls and clone size follow that table, whereas D and trimming were derived from the DNA. There are 250,000 to 350,000 clones in the sample; more than 75% occur only once, and roughly 1.9% lies in the top ten. Source material: peripheral blood. The TCR comes from a woman in her 30s who had recovered from COVID-19. The V gene is TRBV27, the J gene TRBJ2-7; D is undetermined. CDR3 sequence reads: CASGETDSYEQYF. CDR3 DNA sequence: TGTGCCAGCGGCGAGACTGATTCCTACGAGCAGTACTTC.